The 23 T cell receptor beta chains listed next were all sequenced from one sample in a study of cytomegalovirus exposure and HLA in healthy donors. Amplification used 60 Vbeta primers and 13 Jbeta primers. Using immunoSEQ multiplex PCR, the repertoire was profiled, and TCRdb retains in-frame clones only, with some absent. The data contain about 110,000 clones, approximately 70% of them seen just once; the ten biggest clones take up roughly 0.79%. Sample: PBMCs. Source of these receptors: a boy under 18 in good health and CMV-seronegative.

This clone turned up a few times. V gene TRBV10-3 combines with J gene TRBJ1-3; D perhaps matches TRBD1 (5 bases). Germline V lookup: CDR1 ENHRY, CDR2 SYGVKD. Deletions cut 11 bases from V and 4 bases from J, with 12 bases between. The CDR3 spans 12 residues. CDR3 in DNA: TGTGCCGTAAACGACAGAGGAAACACCATATATTTT. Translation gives CAVNDRGNTIYF.

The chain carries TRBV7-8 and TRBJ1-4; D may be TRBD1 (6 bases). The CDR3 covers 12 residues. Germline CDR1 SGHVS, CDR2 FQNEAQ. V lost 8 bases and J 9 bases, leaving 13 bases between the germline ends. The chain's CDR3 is CASSPDSQKLFF. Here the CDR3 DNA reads TGTGCCAGCTCCCCGGACAGTCAAAAACTGTTTTTT.

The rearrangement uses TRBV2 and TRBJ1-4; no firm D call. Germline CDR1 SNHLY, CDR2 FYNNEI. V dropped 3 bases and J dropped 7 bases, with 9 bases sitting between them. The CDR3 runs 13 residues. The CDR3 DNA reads TGTGCCAGCAGTGACCGCCAGGCTGAAAAACTGTTTTTT. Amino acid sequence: CASSDRQAEKLFF.

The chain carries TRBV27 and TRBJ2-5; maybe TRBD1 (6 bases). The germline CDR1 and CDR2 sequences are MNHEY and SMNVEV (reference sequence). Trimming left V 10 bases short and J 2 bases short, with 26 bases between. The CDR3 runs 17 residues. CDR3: CAKAAILNRALQETQYF. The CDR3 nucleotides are TGTGCCAAGGCGGCCATCCTAAACAGGGCCCTACAAGAGACCCAGTACTTC.

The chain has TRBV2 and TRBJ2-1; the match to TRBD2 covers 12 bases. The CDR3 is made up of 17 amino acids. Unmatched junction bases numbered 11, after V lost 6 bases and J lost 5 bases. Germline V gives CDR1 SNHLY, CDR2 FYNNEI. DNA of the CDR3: TGTGCCAGCAGCCAAGCGACTAGCGGGAGATTGGACAATGAGCAGTTCTTC. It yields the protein CASSQATSGRLDNEQFF.

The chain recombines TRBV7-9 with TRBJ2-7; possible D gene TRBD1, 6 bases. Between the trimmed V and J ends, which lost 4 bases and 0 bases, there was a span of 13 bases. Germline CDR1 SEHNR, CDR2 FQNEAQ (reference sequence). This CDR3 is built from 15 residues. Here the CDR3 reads CASSSDRRSSYEQYF. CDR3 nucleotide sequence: TGTGCCAGCAGCTCAGACAGGAGGAGCTCCTACGAGCAGTACTTC.

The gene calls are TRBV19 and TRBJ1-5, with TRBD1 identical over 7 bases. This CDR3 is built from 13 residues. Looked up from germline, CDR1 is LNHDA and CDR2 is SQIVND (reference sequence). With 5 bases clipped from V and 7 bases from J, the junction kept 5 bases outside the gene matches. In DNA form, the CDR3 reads TGTGCCAGTAGTGGTGACAGGGTCCAGCCCCAGCATTTT. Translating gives CASSGDRVQPQHF.

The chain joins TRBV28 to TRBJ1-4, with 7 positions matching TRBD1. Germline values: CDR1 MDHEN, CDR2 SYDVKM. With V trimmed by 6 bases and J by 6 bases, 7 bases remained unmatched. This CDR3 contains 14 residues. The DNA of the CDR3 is TGTGCCAGCAGGCCAGGGGGATCCGATGAAAAACTGTTTTTT. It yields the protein CASRPGGSDEKLFF.

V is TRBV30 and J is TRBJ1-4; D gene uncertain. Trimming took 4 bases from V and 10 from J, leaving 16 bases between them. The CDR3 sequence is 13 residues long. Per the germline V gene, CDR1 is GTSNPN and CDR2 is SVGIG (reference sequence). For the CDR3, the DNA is TGTGCCTGGACTGGTACTACTAGCGGAAAACTGTTTTTT. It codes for CAWTGTTSGKLFF.

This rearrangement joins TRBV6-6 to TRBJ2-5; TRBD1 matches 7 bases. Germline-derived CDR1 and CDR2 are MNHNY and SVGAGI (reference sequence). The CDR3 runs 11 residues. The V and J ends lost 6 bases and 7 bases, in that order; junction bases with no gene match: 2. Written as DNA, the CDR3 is TGTGCCAGCAGCTACAGGGGGACCCAGTACTTC. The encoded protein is CASSYRGTQYF.

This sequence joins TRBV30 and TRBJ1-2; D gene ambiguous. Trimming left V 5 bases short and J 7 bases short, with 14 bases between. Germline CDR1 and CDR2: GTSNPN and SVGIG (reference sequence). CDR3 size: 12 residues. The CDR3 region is CAWVGRVTGYTF. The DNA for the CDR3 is TGTGCCTGGGTAGGGAGGGTGACTGGCTACACCTTC.

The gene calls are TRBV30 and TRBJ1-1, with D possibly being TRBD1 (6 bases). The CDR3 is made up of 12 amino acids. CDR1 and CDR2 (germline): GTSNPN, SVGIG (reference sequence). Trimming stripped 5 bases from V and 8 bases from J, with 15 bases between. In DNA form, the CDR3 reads TGTGCCTGGGTCGAGGACAGCCTGGAAGCTTTCTTT. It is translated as CAWVEDSLEAFF.

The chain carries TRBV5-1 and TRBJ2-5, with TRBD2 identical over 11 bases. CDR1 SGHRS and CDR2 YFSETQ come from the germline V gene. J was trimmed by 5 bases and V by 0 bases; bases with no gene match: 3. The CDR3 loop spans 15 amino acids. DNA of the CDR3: TGCGCCAGCAGCTTGGGACTAGCGGGGCGGGAGACCCAGTACTTC. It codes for CASSLGLAGRETQYF.

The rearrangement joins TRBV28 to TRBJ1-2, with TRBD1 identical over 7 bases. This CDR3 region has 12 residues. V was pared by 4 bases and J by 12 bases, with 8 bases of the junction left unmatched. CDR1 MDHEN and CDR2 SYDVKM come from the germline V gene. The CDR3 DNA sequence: TGTGCCAGCAGTTGGGATAGGGGGCACAACACCTTC. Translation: CASSWDRGHNTF.

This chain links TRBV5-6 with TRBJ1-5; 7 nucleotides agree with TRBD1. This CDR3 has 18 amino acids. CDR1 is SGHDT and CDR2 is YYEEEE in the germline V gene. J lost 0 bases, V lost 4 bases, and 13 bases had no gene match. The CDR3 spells CASSNRTGLNNSNQPQHF. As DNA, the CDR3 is TGTGCCAGCAGCAATAGGACAGGACTAAATAATAGCAATCAGCCCCAGCATTTT.

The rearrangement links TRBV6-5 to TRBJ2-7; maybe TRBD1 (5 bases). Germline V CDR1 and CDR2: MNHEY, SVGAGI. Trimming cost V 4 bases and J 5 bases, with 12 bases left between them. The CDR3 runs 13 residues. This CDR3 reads CASSLSQGNEQYF. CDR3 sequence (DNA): TGTGCCAGCAGTTTGTCTCAGGGAAACGAGCAGTACTTC.

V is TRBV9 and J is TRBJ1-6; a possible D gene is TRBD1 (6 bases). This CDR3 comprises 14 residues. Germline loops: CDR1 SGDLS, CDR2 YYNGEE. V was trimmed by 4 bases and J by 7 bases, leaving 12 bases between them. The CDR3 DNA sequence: TGTGCCAGCAGCATGAGGACAGTCAATTCACCCCTCCACTTT. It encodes CASSMRTVNSPLHF.

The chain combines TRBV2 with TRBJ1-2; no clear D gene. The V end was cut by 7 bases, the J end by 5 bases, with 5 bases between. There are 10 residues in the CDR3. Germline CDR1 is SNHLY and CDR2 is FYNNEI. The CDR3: CASNGYGYTF. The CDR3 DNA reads TGTGCCAGCAACGGGTATGGCTACACCTTC.

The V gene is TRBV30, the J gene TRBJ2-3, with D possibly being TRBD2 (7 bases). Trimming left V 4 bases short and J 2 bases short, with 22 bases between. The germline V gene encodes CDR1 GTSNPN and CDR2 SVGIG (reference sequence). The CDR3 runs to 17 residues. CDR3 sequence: CAWKSPVGGAPTDTQYF. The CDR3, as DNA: TGTGCCTGGAAATCACCCGTGGGGGGGGCCCCCACAGATACGCAGTATTTT.

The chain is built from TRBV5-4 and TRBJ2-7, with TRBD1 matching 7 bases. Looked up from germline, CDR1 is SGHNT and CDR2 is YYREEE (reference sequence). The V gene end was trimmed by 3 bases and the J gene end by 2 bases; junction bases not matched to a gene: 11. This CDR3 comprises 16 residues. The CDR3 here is CASSSQRGGSPYEQYF. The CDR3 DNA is TGTGCCAGCAGCTCGCAAAGAGGGGGCTCTCCCTACGAGCAGTACTTC.

CDR3: CASAGGTSYEQYF. The CDR3, as DNA: TGTGCCAGCGCAGGGGGGACTTCCTACGAGCAGTACTTC. The chain joins TRBV11-3 to TRBJ2-7; D may be TRBD1 (7 bases). This CDR3 is built from 13 residues. Trimming shortened V by 8 bases and J by 1 base, and 12 bases separated the two germline ends. Germline V CDR1 and CDR2: SGHNT, YENEEA.

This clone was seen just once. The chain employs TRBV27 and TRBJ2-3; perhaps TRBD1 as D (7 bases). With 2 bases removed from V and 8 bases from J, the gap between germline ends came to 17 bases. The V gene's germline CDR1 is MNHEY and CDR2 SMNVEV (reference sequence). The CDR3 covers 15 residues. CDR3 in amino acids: CASSLGPGGPVTQYF. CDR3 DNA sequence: TGTGCCAGCAGTTTAGGGCCAGGGGGGCCCGTTACGCAGTATTTT.

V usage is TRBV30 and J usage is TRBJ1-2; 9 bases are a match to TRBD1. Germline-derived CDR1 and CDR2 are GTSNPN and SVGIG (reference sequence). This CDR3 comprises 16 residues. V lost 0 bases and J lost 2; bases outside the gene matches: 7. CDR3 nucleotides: TGTGCCTGGAGTGTATTTCGGGACAGGGAGAACTATGGCTACACCTTC. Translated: CAWSVFRDRENYGYTF.